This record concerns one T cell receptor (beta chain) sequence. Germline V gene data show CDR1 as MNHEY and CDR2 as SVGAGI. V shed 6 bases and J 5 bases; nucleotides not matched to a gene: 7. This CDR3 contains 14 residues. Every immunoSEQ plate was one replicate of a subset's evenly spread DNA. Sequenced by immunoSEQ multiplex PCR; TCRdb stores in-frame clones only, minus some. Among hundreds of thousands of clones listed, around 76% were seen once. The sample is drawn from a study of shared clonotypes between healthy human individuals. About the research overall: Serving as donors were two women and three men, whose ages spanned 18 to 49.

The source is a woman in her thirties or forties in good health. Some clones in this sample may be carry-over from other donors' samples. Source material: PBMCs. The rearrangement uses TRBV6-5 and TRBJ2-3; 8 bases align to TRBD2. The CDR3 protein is CASRVAGGRDTQYF. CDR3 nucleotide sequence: TGTGCCAGCAGGGTGGCGGGAGGAAGAGATACGCAGTATTTT.